The 18 T cell receptor beta chains below all came from one sample that was sequenced in a study of blood T cell repertoires in COVID-19. Assay: immunoSEQ multiplex PCR; the TCRdb copy retains only in-frame clones and omits some. The sample has roughly 200,000 clones, roughly nine tenths seen once. Sequencing was done on a sample of peripheral blood. The receptors originated from a woman between 18 and 29 years old who had recovered from COVID-19.

The rearrangement links TRBV21-1 to TRBJ1-2; the tabulated D call, TRBD1, remains unverified against the DNA. TRBV21-1 is noted as a pseudogene. The CDR3 extends over 15 amino acids. The CDR3 sequence: CASSKVWQSNYGYTF. In nucleotides, the CDR3 is TGTGCCAGCAGCAAAGTGTGGCAGTCTAACTATGGCTACACCTTC.

Details on this clone: The same CDR3 also results from other DNA sequences found in this sample. V is TRBV5-1 and J is TRBJ1-1; TRBD1 might be the D (6 bases). This CDR3 region has 13 residues. In germline, CDR1 is SGHRS, CDR2 YFSETQ. V lost 2 bases and J lost 2, with 7 bases in between. CDR3 sequence reads: CASSLQGNTEAFF. The CDR3 region has the DNA TGCGCCAGCAGCTTACAGGGTAACACTGAAGCTTTCTTT.

The chain joins TRBV15 to TRBJ1-5; no clear D gene. Deletions cut 5 bases from V and 3 bases from J, with 14 bases between. CDR3 length: 15 amino acids. CDR1 and CDR2 from the germline V gene are LNHNV and YYDKDF (reference sequence). The CDR3 loop is CATSAHPSPNQPQHF. Here the CDR3 DNA reads TGTGCCACCAGCGCCCACCCGAGCCCCAATCAGCCCCAGCATTTT.

The rearrangement joins TRBV4-3 to TRBJ2-1; D call uncertain. CDR1 is LGHNA, CDR2 YSLEER, per germline. The CDR3 runs 18 residues. The germline V and J ends were trimmed by 0 bases and 0 bases, with 15 bases remaining between them. Here the CDR3 DNA reads TGCGCCAGCAGCCAAGAGAACCCTCAGCGTAGCTCCTACAATGAGCAGTTCTTC. As protein: CASSQENPQRSSYNEQFF.

The rearrangement links TRBV7-9 to TRBJ2-7, with D perhaps matching TRBD1 (6 bases). CDR1 SEHNR and CDR2 FQNEAQ come from the germline V gene (reference sequence). There are 15 residues in the CDR3. Trimming took off 6 bases at V and 2 bases at J, with 17 bases between the two ends. Here the CDR3 DNA reads TGTGCCAGCAGTTTGACGACAGGTATAGCCTACGAGCAGTACTTC. It yields the protein CASSLTTGIAYEQYF.

The count of this clone is one. V gene TRBV3-1 (or the pseudogene TRBV3-2) combines with J gene TRBJ2-7, with 7 bases identical to TRBD1. Germline lookup yields CDR1 LGHDT and CDR2 YNNKEL (reference sequence). V lost 4 bases and J lost 5; bases outside the gene matches: 11. The CDR3 has 15 residues. As DNA, the CDR3 is TGTGCCAGCAGCCGCCTGGACAGGATGTCCCACGAGCAGTACTTC. It is translated as CASSRLDRMSHEQYF.

The V gene is TRBV19, the J gene TRBJ1-4, with 8 bases matching TRBD1. The CDR3 covers 14 residues. CDR1 and CDR2 (germline): LNHDA, SQIVND (reference sequence). The V gene end was trimmed by 3 bases and the J gene end by 7 bases; junction bases not matched to a gene: 4. The CDR3 nucleotides are TGTGCCAGTAGTATTGTAACAGGGGGTGAAAAACTGTTTTTT. Amino acids: CASSIVTGGEKLFF.

This clone was seen once. This sequence joins TRBV19 and TRBJ2-5; tentatively, D is TRBD1 (5 bases). The CDR3 contains 13 residues. Deletions cut 8 bases from V and 5 bases from J, with 15 bases between. CDR1 is LNHDA, CDR2 SQIVND, per germline (reference sequence). In nucleotides, the CDR3 is TGTGCCAGTGCCCCGGCAGGGTCTGAGACCCAGTACTTC. Its translation: CASAPAGSETQYF.

The V call is TRBV25-1, the J call TRBJ2-2, with 9 bases that match TRBD2. The CDR3 is made up of 18 amino acids. The V gene's germline CDR1 is MGHDK and CDR2 SYGVNS. The ends lost 0 bases at V and 3 bases at J; junction bases unmatched: 8. Here the CDR3 DNA reads TGTGCCAGCAGTGAATATTTTGTAGCGGGAGAGCACACCGGGGAGCTGTTTTTT. It yields the protein CASSEYFVAGEHTGELFF.

The V gene is TRBV20-1, the J gene TRBJ2-7; 13 bases are shared with TRBD2. Germline trimming cut 3 bases from V and 0 bases from J; bases unmatched to any gene: 5. CDR1 is DFQATT and CDR2 is SNEGSKA in the germline V gene (reference sequence). This CDR3 spans 16 amino acids. The CDR3 spells CSASGTSGTSSYEQYF. DNA for the CDR3: TGCAGTGCTAGTGGGACTAGCGGGACTAGCTCCTACGAGCAGTACTTC.

V is TRBV27 and J is TRBJ1-1; D gene ambiguous. Trimming took off 7 bases at V and 8 bases at J, with 20 bases between the two ends. The CDR3 length is 14 residues. The germline gives CDR1 MNHEY, CDR2 SMNVEV (reference sequence). This CDR3 is CASKEIEERVEAFF. For the CDR3, the DNA is TGTGCCAGCAAGGAGATCGAGGAGAGAGTCGAAGCTTTCTTT.

This chain joins TRBV9 and TRBJ1-3, with D perhaps matching TRBD1 (5 bases). V was trimmed by 3 bases and J by 4 bases, leaving 14 bases between them. CDR3 length: 15 residues. CDR1 and CDR2 from the germline V gene are SGDLS and YYNGEE. The CDR3 loop is CASSEWARAGNTIYF. Written as DNA, the CDR3 is TGTGCCAGCAGCGAATGGGCCAGGGCAGGAAACACCATATATTTT. The whole variable domain, filled in from reference TRBV9 and TRBJ1-3, reads DSGVTQTPKHLITATGQRVTLRCSPRSGDLSVYWYQQSLDQGLQFLIQYYNGEERAKGNILERFSAQQFPDLHSELNLSSLELGDSALYFCASSEWARAGNTIYFGEGSWLTVV.

V and J are TRBV4-3 and TRBJ2-1, with 7 bases aligning to TRBD2. The germline gives CDR1 LGHNA, CDR2 YSLEER. CDR3 size: 14 residues. Trimming took 0 bases from V and 8 from J; bases not matched to a gene: 4. The CDR3 DNA is TGCGCCAGCAGCCAAGATCTAGCGGCTTATGAGCAGTTCTTC. The encoded protein is CASSQDLAAYEQFF.

V gene TRBV6-5 combines with J gene TRBJ2-7; D call uncertain. CDR3 length: 12 amino acids. CDR1 MNHEY and CDR2 SVGAGI come from the germline V gene. The V gene lost 6 bases and the J gene lost 4 bases, with 10 bases spanning the gap. Here the CDR3 reads CASSPPFYEQYF. In nucleotides, the CDR3 is TGTGCCAGCAGCCCCCCCTTTTACGAGCAGTACTTC.

CDR3 in DNA: TGTGCCACCAGCAGAGATGAGGGGAGGGGCTACACCTTC. Translated: CATSRDEGRGYTF. The rearrangement links TRBV15 to TRBJ1-2, with D possibly TRBD1 on 5 matching bases. Germline-derived CDR1 and CDR2 are LNHNV and YYDKDF (reference sequence). The CDR3 has 13 amino acids. V lost 0 bases and J lost 8, with 10 bases in between. Together with reference TRBV15 and TRBJ1-2, the CDR3 gives the full variable domain: DAMVIQNPRYQVTQFGKPVTLSCSQTLNHNVMYWYQQKSSQAPKLLFHYYDKDFNNEADTPDNFQSRRPNTSFCFLDIRSPGLGDTAMYLCATSRDEGRGYTFGSGTRLTVV.

The rearrangement links TRBV5-5 to TRBJ2-7; a possible D gene is TRBD2 (5 bases). The CDR3 covers 12 residues. Germline-derived CDR1 and CDR2 are SGHKS and YYEKEE (reference sequence). Deletions cut 3 bases from V and 5 bases from J, with 9 bases between. The CDR3, as DNA: TGTGCCAGCAGCTCTAGCCCCCACGAGCAGTACTTC. It translates to CASSSSPHEQYF.

The V call is TRBV7-9, the J call TRBJ2-1, with TRBD1 matching 8 bases. V was clipped by 5 bases and J by 7 bases; unmatched bases: 10. Germline CDR1 is SEHNR and CDR2 is FQNEAQ (reference sequence). The CDR3 spans 15 residues. CDR3 bases: TGTGCCAGCAGCCCAAACCTAAGGACAGGGAATGAGCAGTTCTTC. Translated: CASSPNLRTGNEQFF.

This chain links TRBV28 with TRBJ2-1; tentative D call: TRBD1 (6 bases). The CDR3 length is 14 residues. Germline lookup yields CDR1 MDHEN and CDR2 SYDVKM. The V gene lost 3 bases and the J gene lost 1 base, with 7 bases spanning the gap. This chain's CDR3 is CASSLTGSYNEQFF. CDR3 in DNA: TGTGCCAGCAGTTTGACAGGTTCCTACAATGAGCAGTTCTTC. Combining the CDR3 with reference TRBV28 and TRBJ2-1 gives the whole variable domain DVKVTQSSRYLVKRTGEKVFLECVQDMDHENMFWYRQDPGLGLRLIYFSYDVKMKEKGDIPEGYSVSREKKERFSLILESASTNQTSMYLCASSLTGSYNEQFFGPGTRLTVL.